This entry lists 31 T cell receptor beta chains sequenced from one sample in a study of identical twins. MiXCR, applied by TCRdb to the 5' RACE reads, yields one record per CDR3 protein. The sample consists of a few hundred thousand distinct CDR3 sequences, about 9% of them appearing once. Sequences were obtained from naive T cells sorted from blood. These receptor sequences come from a woman aged 45-65 years in good health.

This clonotype came up many times. The chain joins TRBV12-3 or TRBV12-4 to TRBJ2-7; no clear D gene. Trimming took off 2 bases at V and 5 bases at J, with 4 bases between the two ends. This CDR3 has 11 residues. The CDR3 coding sequence is TGTGCCAGCAGTTTAAGGGACGAGCAGTACGTC. This gives the protein CASSLRDEQYV.

This clonotype was observed a few times. The chain recombines TRBV4-1 with TRBJ2-1; the D gene could be TRBD1 or TRBD2 (6 bases each). CDR1 is MGHRA, CDR2 YSYEKL, per germline. Trimming stripped 0 bases from V and 8 bases from J, with 17 bases between. CDR3 length: 16 residues. CDR3 bases: TGCGCCAGCAGCCAAGAGAAGGGGGGCGTCTATGATGAGCAGTTCTTC. As protein: CASSQEKGGVYDEQFF.

The genes are TRBV27 and TRBJ2-7, with D perhaps given as TRBD1 or TRBD2 (5 bases each). Germline-derived CDR1 and CDR2 are MNHEY and SMNVEV (reference sequence). The CDR3 consists of 13 residues. V was clipped by 8 bases and J by 5 bases, with 16 bases between them. The CDR3 coding sequence is TGTGCCAGCTCTGGGACCCCTTTTGACGAGCAGTACTTC. Translating gives CASSGTPFDEQYF.

There are a few counts of this clonotype. V and J are TRBV15 and TRBJ2-7; 8 bases fit TRBD2. Germline CDR1 and CDR2: LNHNV and YYDKDF (reference sequence). J was trimmed by 5 bases and V by 1 base; bases with no gene match: 25. There are 21 residues in the CDR3. CDR3: CATSRGLTSTGTRWAPHEQYF. The CDR3 DNA reads as TGTGCCACCAGCAGAGGTCTGACTTCCACCGGGACTAGATGGGCCCCTCACGAGCAGTACTTC. Using reference TRBV15 and TRBJ2-7 for the parts outside the CDR3, the full variable domain is DAMVIQNPRYQVTQFGKPVTLSCSQTLNHNVMYWYQQKSSQAPKLLFHYYDKDFNNEADTPDNFQSRRPNTSFCFLDIRSPGLGDTAMYLCATSRGLTSTGTRWAPHEQYFGPGTRLTVT.

This chain links TRBV5-1 with TRBJ2-7, with no clear D. V was trimmed by 1 base and J by 5 bases, leaving 10 bases between them. The CDR3 totals 13 residues. Germline V gene data show CDR1 as SGHRS and CDR2 as YFSETQ. The CDR3 nucleotides read TGCGCCAGCAGCTTGTGGCAGGAACACGAGCAGTACTTC. This sequence encodes CASSLWQEHEQYF.

This clonotype was seen more than once but under ten times. The rearrangement uses TRBV4-2 and TRBJ2-3; D is ambiguous. CDR1 and CDR2 (germline): LGHNA, YNFKEQ. This CDR3 is built from 12 residues. Trimming took off 4 bases at V and 6 bases at J, with 8 bases between the two ends. CDR3 DNA: TGTGCCAGCAGCCGTAGTATGGATACGCAGTATTTT. It translates to CASSRSMDTQYF.

The rearrangement links TRBV6-5 to TRBJ2-2; D is unclear. CDR1 and CDR2 (germline): MNHEY, SVGAGI. This CDR3 is built from 15 residues. V lost 8 bases, J lost 0 bases, and 13 bases lay in between. In nucleotides, the CDR3 is TGTGCCAGCGGGTTCTTATCCTCGAACACCGGGGAGCTGTTTTTT. Translated: CASGFLSSNTGELFF.

This clonotype showed up many times. The chain carries TRBV4-2 and TRBJ2-2; D gene uncertain. Trimming pared 3 bases from V and 5 bases from J, leaving 7 bases between. Germline V gives CDR1 LGHNA, CDR2 YNFKEQ. This CDR3 comprises 13 residues. The CDR3 spells CASSQGLTGELFF. Written as DNA, the CDR3 is TGTGCCAGCAGCCAGGGTCTGACCGGGGAGCTGTTTTTT.

This clonotype was seen many times. This chain links TRBV29-1 with TRBJ2-3, with D possibly being TRBD1 (6 bases). CDR1 is SQVTM and CDR2 is ANQGSEA in the germline V gene. The CDR3 runs 13 residues. V was pared by 6 bases and J by 2 bases, with 12 bases between. The CDR3 coding sequence is TGCAGCGTGCAGACAGGACCCACAGATACGCAGTATTTT. Residues: CSVQTGPTDTQYF.

This clonotype came up once. The chain employs TRBV7-6 and TRBJ2-1; D could derive from TRBD1 or TRBD2 (5 bases each). Trimming left V 0 bases short and J 9 bases short, with 9 bases between. The length of the CDR3 is 13 residues. Looked up from germline, CDR1 is SGHVS and CDR2 is FNYEAQ. CDR3 region: CASSLARGPEQFF. In DNA form, the CDR3 reads TGTGCCAGCAGCTTAGCGAGGGGCCCTGAGCAGTTCTTC.

This chain links TRBV20-1 with TRBJ2-1; D is ambiguous. CDR3 length: 16 residues. The V gene lost 6 bases and the J gene lost 0 bases, with 18 bases spanning the gap. Germline values: CDR1 DFQATT, CDR2 SNEGSKA (reference sequence). This CDR3 reads CSAIRLIASSYNEQFF. The CDR3 coding sequence is TGCAGTGCGATACGTCTTATCGCAAGCTCCTACAATGAGCAGTTCTTC.

The rearrangement links TRBV20-1 to TRBJ2-3, with D perhaps TRBD2 (6 bases). The CDR3 runs to 14 residues. V lost 6 bases, J lost 7 bases, and 20 bases lay in between. Germline V lookup: CDR1 DFQATT, CDR2 SNEGSKA (reference sequence). The CDR3 reads CSALTSSGRYTQYF. The DNA for the CDR3 is TGCAGTGCCTTAACTAGCTCCGGCCGGTATACGCAGTATTTT.

This clonotype showed up many times. The chain links TRBV5-1 to TRBJ1-5; TRBD1 agrees at 8 bases. The CDR3 is 15 residues long. With 2 bases clipped from V and 7 bases from J, the junction kept 8 bases outside the gene matches. In germline, CDR1 is SGHRS, CDR2 YFSETQ. CDR3 amino acids: CASSFDGTGYQPQHF. For the CDR3, the DNA is TGCGCCAGCAGCTTCGATGGGACAGGTTACCAGCCCCAGCATTTT.

This clonotype was counted many times. The junction does not match germline at one end; this may be a read error. The chain links TRBV12-3 or TRBV12-4 to TRBJ2-7; TRBD2 matches at 11 bases. The CDR3 has 13 amino acids. The CDR3 DNA sequence: TGTGCCAGCAGTATAGCGGGAGGGTACGAGCAGTACTTC. It specifies CASSIAGGYEQYF.

This clonotype showed up many times. The V gene is TRBV29-1, the J gene TRBJ2-3; D gene ambiguous. From germline, CDR1 is SQVTM and CDR2 ANQGSEA. The CDR3 totals 15 residues. The V end was cut by 7 bases, the J end by 4 bases, with 21 bases between. The CDR3 loop reads CSASIGWGSSDTQYF. The CDR3 bases are TGCAGCGCCTCAATCGGGTGGGGAAGCTCAGATACGCAGTATTTT.

This chain uses TRBV4-2 with TRBJ2-1; TRBD2 matches at 11 bases. The CDR3 is 16 residues long. Germline lookup yields CDR1 LGHNA and CDR2 YNFKEQ. Unmatched junction bases numbered 4, after V lost 2 bases and J lost 4 bases. The CDR3 DNA is TGTGCCAGCAGCCAACTCTTAGCGGGAGGGTACAATGAGCAGTTCTTC. Amino acids: CASSQLLAGGYNEQFF.

This clonotype has just a few counts. The gene calls are TRBV12-3 or TRBV12-4 and TRBJ2-3, with a possible D match to TRBD2 (6 bases). V lost 5 bases to trimming and J lost 7 bases, with 7 bases between them. This CDR3 contains 11 residues. CDR3 in DNA: TGTGCCAGCAGTCGGGACTATACGCAGTATTTT. This gives the protein CASSRDYTQYF.

Only a few counts were recorded for this clonotype. V and J are TRBV3-1 and TRBJ2-7, with 8 bases identical to TRBD2. The CDR3 runs to 16 residues. Germline V gene data show CDR1 as LGHDT and CDR2 as YNNKEL (reference sequence). The V and J ends lost 4 bases and 3 bases, in that order; junction bases with no gene match: 11. CDR3 protein: CASSPSPGLGIYEQYV. Here the CDR3 DNA reads TGTGCCAGCAGCCCTTCGCCGGGACTAGGAATCTACGAGCAGTACGTC.

This clonotype was recorded at least ten times. The rearrangement links TRBV10-3 to TRBJ2-7, with 12 bases fitting TRBD2. The CDR3 has 17 residues. V shed 8 bases, J shed 3 bases, and the junction held 14 bases outside the gene matches. From germline, CDR1 is ENHRY and CDR2 SYGVKD. The chain's CDR3 is CAIGSTSGSYLGYEQYF. CDR3 in DNA: TGTGCCATCGGTTCGACTAGCGGGAGCTACCTAGGCTACGAGCAGTACTTC.

This clonotype was recorded a few times. The chain uses TRBV5-1 and TRBJ2-1, with D possibly TRBD2 on 6 matching bases. This CDR3 has 15 amino acids. Germline loops: CDR1 SGHRS, CDR2 YFSETQ. Trimming left V 0 bases short and J 4 bases short, with 11 bases between. The CDR3 DNA sequence: TGCGCCAGCAGCTTGGCGCGGGGTACGTACAATGAGCAGTTCTTC. Translated, it gives CASSLARGTYNEQFF.

The rearrangement links TRBV7-9 to TRBJ1-1; tentative D call: TRBD1 (6 bases). This CDR3 region has 13 residues. V gave up 5 bases and J gave up 4 bases, with 11 bases separating them. CDR1 SEHNR and CDR2 FQNEAQ come from the germline V gene (reference sequence). The CDR3 DNA sequence: TGTGCCAGCAGCCCGAGGACAGTCACTGAAGCTTTCTTT. Translation gives CASSPRTVTEAFF. Using reference TRBV7-9 and TRBJ1-1 for the parts outside the CDR3, the full variable domain is DTGVSQNPRHKITKRGQNVTFRCDPISEHNRLYWYRQTLGQGPEFLTYFQNEAQLEKSRLLSDRFSAERPKGSFSTLEIQRTEQGDSAMYLCASSPRTVTEAFFGQGTRLTVV.

The J gene is TRBJ2-1, the V gene TRBV3-1; TRBD1 aligns across 9 bases. V was clipped by 5 bases and J by 3 bases; unmatched bases: 5. Germline assignment: CDR1 LGHDT and CDR2 YNNKEL (reference sequence). The CDR3 totals 15 residues. The CDR3 spells CASSTPGQGYNEQFF. The DNA of the CDR3 is TGTGCCAGCAGCACTCCGGGACAGGGCTACAATGAGCAGTTCTTC.

In this sample, this clonotype turned up a few times. The rearrangement joins TRBV10-3 to TRBJ2-7; TRBD2 matches 8 bases. CDR3 size: 12 residues. Germline V gene lookup returns CDR1 ENHRY and CDR2 SYGVKD. The junction had 3 bases not matched to a gene; V was cut back by 5 bases and J by 6 bases. CDR3 nucleotides: TGTGCCATCAGTTCCGGGGGGGTCGAGCAGTACTTC. Translated: CAISSGGVEQYF.

This clonotype was seen a few times. This chain joins TRBV5-1 and TRBJ2-1; TRBD2 aligns across 11 bases. This CDR3 region has 18 residues. The V segment lost 2 bases and the J segment 0 bases; nucleotides outside the gene matches: 7. The germline V gene encodes CDR1 SGHRS and CDR2 YFSETQ. As DNA, the CDR3 is TGCGCCAGCAGCTTTGGGGTAGCGGGAGGGAGCTCCTACAATGAGCAGTTCTTC. This encodes CASSFGVAGGSSYNEQFF. The full variable domain, rest sourced from reference TRBV5-1 and TRBJ2-1, is KAGVTQTPRYLIKTRGQQVTLSCSPISGHRSVSWYQQTPGQGLQFLFEYFSETQRNKGNFPGRFSGRQFSNSRSEMNVSTLELGDSALYLCASSFGVAGGSSYNEQFFGPGTRLTVL.

This clonotype showed up just a few times. The V and J genes are TRBV29-1 and TRBJ2-7; perhaps D is TRBD1 or TRBD2 (5 bases each). The V gene lost 4 bases and the J gene lost 2 bases, with 12 bases spanning the gap. CDR3 length: 13 residues. Germline-derived CDR1 and CDR2 are SQVTM and ANQGSEA. CDR3 loop: CSVGRDGAYEQYF. The CDR3 DNA reads TGCAGCGTTGGAAGGGACGGGGCCTACGAGCAGTACTTC.

This clonotype was recorded at least ten times. CDR3 loop: CTGAPGDEQFF. The CDR3 nucleotides are TGCACCGGGGCCCCGGGGGATGAGCAGTTCTTC. The chain links TRBV20-1 to TRBJ2-1; possible D gene TRBD2, 6 bases. The CDR3 has 11 residues. Germline CDR1 DFQATT, CDR2 SNEGSKA (reference sequence).

Many counts were recorded for this clonotype. The rearrangement uses TRBV12-3 or TRBV12-4 and TRBJ2-5; 14 bases are shared with TRBD2. The CDR3 is made up of 16 amino acids. Germline trimming cut 5 bases from V and 4 bases from J; bases unmatched to any gene: 6. The CDR3, as DNA: TGTGCCAGCAGTCCGGGACTAGCGGGAGTATCAGAGACCCAGTACTTC. Amino acids: CASSPGLAGVSETQYF.

This clonotype was found many times. The chain links TRBV9 to TRBJ2-1, with TRBD2 matching over 11 bases. The V segment lost 2 bases and the J segment 8 bases; nucleotides outside the gene matches: 9. CDR3 size: 16 residues. Per germline, CDR1 SGDLS and CDR2 YYNGEE. The CDR3: CASSVSIAGGNDEQFF. The CDR3 DNA is TGTGCCAGCAGCGTTTCTATAGCGGGAGGGAACGATGAGCAGTTCTTC.

The chain is built from TRBV3-1 and TRBJ1-2; D is undetermined. Germline-derived CDR1 and CDR2 are LGHDT and YNNKEL (reference sequence). Trimming shortened V by 1 base and J by 0 bases, and 9 bases separated the two germline ends. The CDR3 runs to 15 residues. This chain's CDR3 is CASSQALEANYGYTF. CDR3 coding DNA: TGTGCCAGCAGCCAAGCCCTAGAAGCTAACTATGGCTACACCTTC.

This clonotype was seen ten or more times. V usage is TRBV29-1 and J usage is TRBJ1-2; TRBD1 aligns across 11 bases. Trimming cost V 6 bases and J 0 bases; bases outside gene matches: 6. Germline V gene data show CDR1 as SQVTM and CDR2 as ANQGSEA. The CDR3 is made up of 15 amino acids. Written as DNA, the CDR3 is TGCAGCGTCAAGGACAGGGGGCCAGCTAACTATGGCTACACCTTC. Protein sequence: CSVKDRGPANYGYTF.

This clonotype has a handful of counts. V gene TRBV12-3 or TRBV12-4 combines with J gene TRBJ2-4; D call uncertain. Trimming removed 6 bases from V and 4 bases from J, with 16 bases in between. The CDR3 is 15 residues long. In DNA form, the CDR3 reads TGTGCCAGCAGCCCCCCCCGGACCGGGAAAAACATTCAGTACTTC. This encodes CASSPPRTGKNIQYF.